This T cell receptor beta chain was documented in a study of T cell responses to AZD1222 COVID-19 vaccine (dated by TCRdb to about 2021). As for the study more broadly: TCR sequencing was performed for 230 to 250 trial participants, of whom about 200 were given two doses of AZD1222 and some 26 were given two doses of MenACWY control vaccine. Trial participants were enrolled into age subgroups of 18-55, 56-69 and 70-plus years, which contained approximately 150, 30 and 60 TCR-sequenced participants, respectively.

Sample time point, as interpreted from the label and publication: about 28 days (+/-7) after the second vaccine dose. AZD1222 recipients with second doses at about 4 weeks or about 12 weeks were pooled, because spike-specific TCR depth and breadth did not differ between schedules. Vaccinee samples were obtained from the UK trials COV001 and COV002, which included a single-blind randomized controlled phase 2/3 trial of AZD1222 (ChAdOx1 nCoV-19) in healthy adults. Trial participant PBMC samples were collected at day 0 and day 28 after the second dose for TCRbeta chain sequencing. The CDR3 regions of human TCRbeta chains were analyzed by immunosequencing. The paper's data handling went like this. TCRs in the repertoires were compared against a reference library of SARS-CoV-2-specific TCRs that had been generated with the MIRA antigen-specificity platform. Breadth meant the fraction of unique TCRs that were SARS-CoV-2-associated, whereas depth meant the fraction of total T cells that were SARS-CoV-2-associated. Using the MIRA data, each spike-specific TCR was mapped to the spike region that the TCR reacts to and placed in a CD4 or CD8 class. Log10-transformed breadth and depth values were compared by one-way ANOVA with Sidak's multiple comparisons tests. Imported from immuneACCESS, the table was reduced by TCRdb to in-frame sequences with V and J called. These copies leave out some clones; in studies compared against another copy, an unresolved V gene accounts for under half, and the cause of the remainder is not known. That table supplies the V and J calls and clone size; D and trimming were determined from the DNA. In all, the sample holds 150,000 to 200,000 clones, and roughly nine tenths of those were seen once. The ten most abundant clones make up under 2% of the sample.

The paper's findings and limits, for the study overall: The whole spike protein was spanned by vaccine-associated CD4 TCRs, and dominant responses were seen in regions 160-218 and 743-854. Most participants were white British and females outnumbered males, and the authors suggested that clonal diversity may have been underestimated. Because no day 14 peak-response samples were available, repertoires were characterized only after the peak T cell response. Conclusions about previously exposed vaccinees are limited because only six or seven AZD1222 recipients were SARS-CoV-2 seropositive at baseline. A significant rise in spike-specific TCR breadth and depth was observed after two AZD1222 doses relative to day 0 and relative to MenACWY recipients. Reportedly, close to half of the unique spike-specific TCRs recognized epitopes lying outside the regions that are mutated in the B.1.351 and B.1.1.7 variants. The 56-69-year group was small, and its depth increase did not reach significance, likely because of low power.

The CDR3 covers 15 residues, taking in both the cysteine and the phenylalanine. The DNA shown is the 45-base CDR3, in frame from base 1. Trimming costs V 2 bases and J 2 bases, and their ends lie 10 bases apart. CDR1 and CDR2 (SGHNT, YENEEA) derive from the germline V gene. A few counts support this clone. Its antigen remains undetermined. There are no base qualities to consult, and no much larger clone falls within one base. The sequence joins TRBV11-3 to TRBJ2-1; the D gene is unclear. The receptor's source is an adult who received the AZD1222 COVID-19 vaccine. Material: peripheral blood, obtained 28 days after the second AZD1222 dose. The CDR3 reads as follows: CASSLSPSPYNEQFF. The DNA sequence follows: TGTGCCAGCAGCTTATCGCCGAGCCCCTACAATGAGCAGTTCTTC.